Listed below are T cell receptor beta chains from one sample, sequenced in a study of identical twins. TCRdb reanalysed the 5' RACE reads using MiXCR and keeps one entry per CDR3 protein. The data show roughly 350,000 distinct CDR3 sequences, 9% to 10% seen once. Sequenced sample: naive T cells sorted from blood. The source is a woman between 50 and 59 years old in good health. Both conserved end residues are part of each CDR3. Each record gives: J gene, D gene, clone size, V gene, CDR3 DNA, CDR3 protein. D genes are given only for firm matches. Some rows have no size entry. The others give once, few or many, or a class for an expanded clone.

TRBJ1-2 - few TRBV25-1 TGTGCCAGCAGTGAAGAGGTGTTCAAAGGCTACACCTTC CASSEEVFKGYTF
TRBJ2-4 - - TRBV4-2 TGTGCCAGCAGCCAAGATCGGCGGGTTGACATTCAGTACTTC CASSQDRRVDIQYF
TRBJ1-1 TRBD1 few TRBV27 TGTGCCAGCAGGCCGGGACAGCACACTGAAGCTTTCTTT CASRPGQHTEAFF
TRBJ2-3 - few TRBV7-9 TGTGCCAGCAATATTCCGGCAGGGAGTACGCAGTATTTT CASNIPAGSTQYF
TRBJ2-1 TRBD2 - TRBV12-5 TGTGCTAGTGGACGGACTAGCCGAGGGAATGAGCAGTTCTTC CASGRTSRGNEQFF
TRBJ2-5 TRBD2 few TRBV24-1 TGTGCCACCAGTGATTCGGGACTAGCGTCCGCGCGGGGAACCCAGTACTTC CATSDSGLASARGTQYF
TRBJ1-2 - - TRBV6-1 TGTGCCAGCAGTGTCAGTTTCTATGGCTACACCTTC CASSVSFYGYTF
TRBJ2-2 TRBD2 few TRBV11-3 TGTGCCAGCACACTAGCGGGAGAGTCCACCGGGGAGCTGTTTTTT CASTLAGESTGELFF
TRBJ2-2 TRBD2 - TRBV11-2 TGTGCCAGCAGCTTACCCCTTGCGGGAGGACGGACCGGGGAGCTGTTTTTT CASSLPLAGGRTGELFF
TRBJ2-1 - few TRBV14 TGTGCCAGCAGCCGCCCAGGGGTTTTTCGCAATGAGCAGTTCTTC CASSRPGVFRNEQFF
TRBJ2-4 - few TRBV5-1 TGCGCCAGCAGTTTTGGGTCCCAGTGGTACTTC CASSFGSQWYF
TRBJ1-6 - - TRBV6-5 TGTGCCAGCAGGGAATACCGACATTCAAATTCACCCCTCCACTTT CASREYRHSNSPLHF
TRBJ2-2 - few TRBV12-3/TRBV12-4 TGTGCCAGCAGCCACCCCTCCTTGGGTAGGCGGGGCGCCGGGGAGCTGTTTTTT CASSHPSLGRRGAGELFF
TRBJ1-3 - few TRBV12-3/TRBV12-4 TGTGCCAGCAGTTTGGGGGGGGCTAAGGGTGGAAACACCATATATTTT CASSLGGAKGGNTIYF
TRBJ1-2 - few TRBV20-1 TGCAGTGCTCGTCCCCCGGGGACAAATAACTATGGCTACACCTTC CSARPPGTNNYGYTF
TRBJ2-1 TRBD1 few TRBV12-3/TRBV12-4 TGTGCCAGCAGTTTACGGGCAGGGGGCTTTAATGAGCAGTTCTTC CASSLRAGGFNEQFF
TRBJ2-6 - few TRBV4-2 TGTGCCAGCAGCCAGAGGGGCGCTGGGGCCAACGTCCTGACTTTC CASSQRGAGANVLTF
TRBJ1-1 - - TRBV11-2 TGTGCCAGCAGCACCCATTTTGGGATGAACACTGAAGCTTTCTTT CASSTHFGMNTEAFF
TRBJ2-5 TRBD2 few TRBV6-2/TRBV6-3 TGTGCCAGTGGACTAGCGGGAGGGCTAGGGGACTTC CASGLAGGLGDF
TRBJ2-1 TRBD2 few TRBV10-3 TGTGCCATCAGTGACTCGTCTAGCGGGAGCAATGAGCAGTTCTTC CAISDSSSGSNEQFF
TRBJ1-1 TRBD1 many TRBV29-1 TGCAGCGTTGTAAGGACAGGGGCTGGCACTGAAGCTTTCTTT CSVVRTGAGTEAFF
TRBJ1-1 TRBD1 few TRBV10-3 TGTGCCATCAGGGGACAGACCTTGCGCGAGGACACTGAAGCTTTCTTT CAIRGQTLREDTEAFF